The 5 T cell receptor beta chains in this list originate from one sample, sequenced in a study of OX40 agonist ivuxolimab in advanced cancers. TCRdb's table, derived via immunoSEQ multiplex PCR, lists solely in-frame clones and lacks some. The repertoire includes 14,000 or so clones, roughly 82% of them detected once, and about 45% sits in the top ten. Sequencing used CD4+ or CD8+ T cells sorted from blood, obtained in a trial of the OX40 agonist ivuxolimab. The origin of the receptors is an adult with an advanced solid tumor such as melanoma, head and neck, liver or kidney cancer.

The chain employs TRBV30 and TRBJ2-1; 7 bases match TRBD2. Germline V gene sequence: CDR1 GTSNPN, CDR2 SVGIG (reference sequence). This CDR3 region has 13 residues. Trimming at V came to 0 bases and at J to 8 bases, leaving 4 bases not matched to a gene. The CDR3: CAWSVAGVDEQFF. For the CDR3, the DNA is TGTGCCTGGAGTGTGGCGGGAGTCGATGAGCAGTTCTTC.

The chain links TRBV19 to TRBJ1-6; D not resolved. CDR3 size: 13 residues. CDR1 LNHDA and CDR2 SQIVND come from the germline V gene (reference sequence). V was trimmed by 3 bases and J by 7 bases, leaving 7 bases between them. The CDR3 is CASSIVSNSPLHF. For the CDR3, the DNA is TGTGCCAGTAGTATCGTCTCAAATTCACCCCTCCACTTT.

By sample fraction, this clone is medium-sized. The rearrangement joins TRBV7-3 to TRBJ2-1; tentatively, D is TRBD1 or TRBD2 (5 bases each). Germline V gene sequence: CDR1 SGHTA, CDR2 FQGTGA. The ends were cut back, 1 base at V and 5 bases at J, with 15 bases in the middle. This CDR3 region has 16 residues. The CDR3 is CASSLMGGTDNNEQFF. Written as DNA, the CDR3 is TGTGCCAGCAGCTTAATGGGTGGGACGGATAACAATGAGCAGTTCTTC.

The chain is built from TRBV28 and TRBJ2-7; 9 bases line up with TRBD1. V shed 5 bases and J 1 base; nucleotides not matched to a gene: 12. The CDR3 spans 17 residues. Germline V lookup: CDR1 MDHEN, CDR2 SYDVKM. CDR3 loop: CASSISTQGQGSYEQYF. The CDR3 nucleotides read TGTGCCAGCAGTATATCAACCCAAGGACAGGGGTCCTACGAGCAGTACTTC.

This rearrangement joins TRBV4-3 to TRBJ2-6; 10 nucleotides match TRBD2. CDR3 length: 20 residues. The germline gives CDR1 LGHNA, CDR2 YSLEER. V gave up 3 bases and J gave up 1 base; unmatched junction bases: 12. The DNA for the CDR3 is TGCGCCAGCAGCCAGCTCCTTGATACTAGCGGGGTATCTGGGGCCAACGTCCTGACTTTC. Translation gives CASSQLLDTSGVSGANVLTF.